This T cell receptor beta chain was found in a study of blood T cells in healthy people across ages. Study-wide findings and caveats: Estimates of diversity drawn from one million T cells were considered underestimates. PBMCs left unsorted prevented a conclusive naive versus antigen-experienced comparison.

Using a J-beta primer mix together with a sample-barcoded 5' primer, a second PCR was run for about 7 to 12 cycles. Through a template-switch adaptor with 12 random nucleotides, each cDNA molecule received a tag. MiXCR, applied by TCRdb to the 5' RACE reads, yields one record per CDR3 protein. This sample has about 1,400,000 distinct CDR3 sequences, with 42% found just once. About this clonotype itself: Its specificity is not known.

The study drew donors from healthy Caucasian individuals in Russia aged about 6 to 90. This TCR was sampled from a woman younger than 35 in good health. Sequencing input: blood.

For the CDR3, the DNA is TGTGCCTGGAGTACTCTGGGGCTGCCCACAGATACGCAGTATTTT. Translating gives CAWSTLGLPTDTQYF. This chain connects TRBV30 to TRBJ2-3; D might be TRBD1 (5 bases). The CDR3 length is 15 residues. The V end lost 2 bases, the J end lost 2 bases, and 14 bases lay between the germline ends. CDR1 and CDR2 from the germline V gene are GTSNPN and SVGIG (reference sequence).